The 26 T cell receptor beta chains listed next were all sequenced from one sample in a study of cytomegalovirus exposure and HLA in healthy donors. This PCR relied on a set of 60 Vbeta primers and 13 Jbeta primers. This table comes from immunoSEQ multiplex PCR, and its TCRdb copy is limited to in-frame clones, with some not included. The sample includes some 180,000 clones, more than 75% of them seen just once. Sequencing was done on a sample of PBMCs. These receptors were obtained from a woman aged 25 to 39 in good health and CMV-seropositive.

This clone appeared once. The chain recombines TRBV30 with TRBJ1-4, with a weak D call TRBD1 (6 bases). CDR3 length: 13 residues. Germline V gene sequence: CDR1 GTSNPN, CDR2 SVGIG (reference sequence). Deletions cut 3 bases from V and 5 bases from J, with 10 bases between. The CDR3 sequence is CAWSGQFNEKLFF. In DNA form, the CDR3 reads TGTGCCTGGAGCGGACAGTTCAATGAAAAACTGTTTTTT. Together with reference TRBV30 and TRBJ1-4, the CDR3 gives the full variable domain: SQTIHQWPATLVQPVGSPLSLECTVEGTSNPNLYWYRQAAGRGLQLLFYSVGIGQISSEVPQNLSASRPQDRQFILSSKKLLLSDSGFYLCAWSGQFNEKLFFGSGTQLSVL.

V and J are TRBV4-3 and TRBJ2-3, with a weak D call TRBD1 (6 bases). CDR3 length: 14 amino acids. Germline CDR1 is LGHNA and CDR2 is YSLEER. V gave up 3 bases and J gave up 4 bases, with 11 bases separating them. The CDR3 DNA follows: TGCGCCAGCAGCCAGGACAGCCCCCCAGATACGCAGTATTTT. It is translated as CASSQDSPPDTQYF.

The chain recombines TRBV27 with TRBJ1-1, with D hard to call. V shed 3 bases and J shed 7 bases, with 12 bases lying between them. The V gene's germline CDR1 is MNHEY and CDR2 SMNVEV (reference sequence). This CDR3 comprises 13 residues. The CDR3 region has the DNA TGTGCCAGCAGTTTTCGGGGTGTCAGTGAAGCTTTCTTT. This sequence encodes CASSFRGVSEAFF.

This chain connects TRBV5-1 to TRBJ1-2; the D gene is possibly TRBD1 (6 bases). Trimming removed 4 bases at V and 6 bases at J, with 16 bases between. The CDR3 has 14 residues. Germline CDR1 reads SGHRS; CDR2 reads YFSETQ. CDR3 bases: TGCGCCAGCAGCATAACCCAGGGGTCGAATGGCTACACCTTC. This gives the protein CASSITQGSNGYTF.

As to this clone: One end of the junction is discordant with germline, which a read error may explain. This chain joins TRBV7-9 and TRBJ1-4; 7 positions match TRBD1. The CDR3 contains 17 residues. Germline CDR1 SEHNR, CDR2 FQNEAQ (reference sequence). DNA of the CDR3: TGTTCCAGCAGCGACGGGAGAAGGGGGCGGTCTAATGAAAAACTGTTTTTT. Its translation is CSSSDGRRGRSNEKLFF.

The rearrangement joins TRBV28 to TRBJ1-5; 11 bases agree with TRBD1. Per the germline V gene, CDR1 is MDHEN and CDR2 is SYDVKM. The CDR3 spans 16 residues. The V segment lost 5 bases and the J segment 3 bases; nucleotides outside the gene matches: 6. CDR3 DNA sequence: TGTGCCAGCAGTACCCGGACAGGGGGCCCCAATCAGCCCCAGCATTTT. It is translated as CASSTRTGGPNQPQHF.

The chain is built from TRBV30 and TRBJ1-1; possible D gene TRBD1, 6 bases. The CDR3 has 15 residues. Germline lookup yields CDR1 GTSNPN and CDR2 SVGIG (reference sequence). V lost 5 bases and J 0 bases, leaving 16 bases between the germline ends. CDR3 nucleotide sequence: TGTGCCTGGGGGAGGGGGTACGGTTTGAACACTGAAGCTTTCTTT. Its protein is CAWGRGYGLNTEAFF.

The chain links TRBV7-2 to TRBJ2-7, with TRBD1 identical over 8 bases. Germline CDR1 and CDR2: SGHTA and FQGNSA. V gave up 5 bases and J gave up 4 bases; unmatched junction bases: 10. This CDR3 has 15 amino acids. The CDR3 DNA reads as TGTGCCAGCAGCCGGACAGGGAGCAAACGATACGAGCAGTACTTC. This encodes CASSRTGSKRYEQYF.

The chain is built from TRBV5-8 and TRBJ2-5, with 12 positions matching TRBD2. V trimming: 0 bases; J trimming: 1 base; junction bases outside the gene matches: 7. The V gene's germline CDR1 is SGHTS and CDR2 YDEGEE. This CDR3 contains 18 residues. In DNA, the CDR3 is TGTGCCAGCAGCTTGGGACTAGCGGGAGTTGGAGGCCAAGAGACCCAGTACTTC. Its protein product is CASSLGLAGVGGQETQYF.

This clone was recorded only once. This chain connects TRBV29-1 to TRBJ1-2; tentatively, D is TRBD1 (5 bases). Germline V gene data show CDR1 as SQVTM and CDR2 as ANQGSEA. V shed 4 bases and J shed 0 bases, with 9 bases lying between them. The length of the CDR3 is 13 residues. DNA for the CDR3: TGCAGCGTTGCAGGGATAGCTAACTATGGCTACACCTTC. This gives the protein CSVAGIANYGYTF.

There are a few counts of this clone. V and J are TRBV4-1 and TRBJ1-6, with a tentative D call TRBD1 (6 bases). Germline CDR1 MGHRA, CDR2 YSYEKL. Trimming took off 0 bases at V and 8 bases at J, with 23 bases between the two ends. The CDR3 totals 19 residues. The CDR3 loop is CASSQEGDREGGEYSPLHF. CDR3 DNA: TGCGCCAGCAGCCAAGAAGGGGATCGAGAAGGGGGAGAGTATTCACCCCTCCACTTT.

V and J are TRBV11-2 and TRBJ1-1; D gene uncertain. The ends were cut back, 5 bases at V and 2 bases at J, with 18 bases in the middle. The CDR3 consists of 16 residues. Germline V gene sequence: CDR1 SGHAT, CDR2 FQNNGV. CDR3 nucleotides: TGTGCCAGCAGCCCACGGGTAGGGAGGGCTAACACTGAAGCTTTCTTT. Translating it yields CASSPRVGRANTEAFF.

The CDR3 loop is CASSERFRGDNSPLHF. CDR3 DNA: TGTGCCAGCAGTGAACGCTTCAGGGGTGATAATTCACCCCTCCACTTT. This chain connects TRBV6-1 to TRBJ1-6; tentative D call: TRBD1 (6 bases). The CDR3 is 16 amino acids. Germline V gives CDR1 MNHNS, CDR2 SASEGT. V was cut by 2 bases and J by 5 bases, with 13 bases left in between.

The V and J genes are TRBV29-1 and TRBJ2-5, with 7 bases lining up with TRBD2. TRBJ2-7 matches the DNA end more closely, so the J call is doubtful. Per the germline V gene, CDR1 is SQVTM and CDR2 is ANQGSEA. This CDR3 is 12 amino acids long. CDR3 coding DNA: TGCAGCGTTGAAGGGGGGGGCTACGAGCAGTACTTC. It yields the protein CSVEGGGYEQYF.

CDR3 sequence: CAISARQGTGATEAFF. The DNA for the CDR3 is TGTGCCATCAGTGCTCGACAGGGGACCGGCGCCACTGAAGCTTTCTTT. This chain connects TRBV10-3 to TRBJ1-1; 8 bases line up with TRBD1. Trimming cost V 4 bases and J 4 bases; bases outside gene matches: 11. The CDR3 contains 16 residues. Germline lookup yields CDR1 ENHRY and CDR2 SYGVKD.

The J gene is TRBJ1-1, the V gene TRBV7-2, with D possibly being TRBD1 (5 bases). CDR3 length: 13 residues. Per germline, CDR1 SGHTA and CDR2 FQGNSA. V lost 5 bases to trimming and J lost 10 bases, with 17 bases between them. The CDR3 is CASSIYQGSGAFF. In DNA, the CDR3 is TGTGCCAGCAGCATATATCAGGGTTCGGGAGCTTTCTTT.

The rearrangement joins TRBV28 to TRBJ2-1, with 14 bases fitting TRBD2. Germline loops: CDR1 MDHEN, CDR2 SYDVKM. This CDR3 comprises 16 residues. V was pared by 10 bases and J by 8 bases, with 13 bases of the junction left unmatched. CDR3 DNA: TGTGCCACCGGGACTAGCGGGGGCCCGGGGGTAGATGAGCAGTTCTTC. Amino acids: CATGTSGGPGVDEQFF.

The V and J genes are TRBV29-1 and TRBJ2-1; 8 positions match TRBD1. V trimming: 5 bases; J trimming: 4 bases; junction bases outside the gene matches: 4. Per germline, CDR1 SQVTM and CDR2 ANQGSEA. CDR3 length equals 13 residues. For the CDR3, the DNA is TGCAGCGTTCCAGGGGGCGCGTACAATGAGCAGTTCTTC. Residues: CSVPGGAYNEQFF.

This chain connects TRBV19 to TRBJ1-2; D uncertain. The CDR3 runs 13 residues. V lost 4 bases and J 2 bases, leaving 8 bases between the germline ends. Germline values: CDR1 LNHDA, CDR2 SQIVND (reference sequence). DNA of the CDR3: TGTGCCAGTAGTAATTCAGGAAACTATGGCTACACCTTC. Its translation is CASSNSGNYGYTF.

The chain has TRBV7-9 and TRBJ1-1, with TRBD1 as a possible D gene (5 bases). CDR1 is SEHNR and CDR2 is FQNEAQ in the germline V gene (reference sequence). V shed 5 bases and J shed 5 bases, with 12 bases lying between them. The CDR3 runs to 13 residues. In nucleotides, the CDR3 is TGTGCCAGCAGCGTTGGGGGGGGGACTGAAGCTTTCTTT. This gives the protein CASSVGGGTEAFF. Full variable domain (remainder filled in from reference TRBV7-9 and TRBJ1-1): DTGVSQNPRHKITKRGQNVTFRCDPISEHNRLYWYRQTLGQGPEFLTYFQNEAQLEKSRLLSDRFSAERPKGSFSTLEIQRTEQGDSAMYLCASSVGGGTEAFFGQGTRLTVV.

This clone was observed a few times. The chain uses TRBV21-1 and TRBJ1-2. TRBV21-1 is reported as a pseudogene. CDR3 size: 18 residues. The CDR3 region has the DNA TGTGCCAGCAGCAAACATAGACGGTCCTGGAGTTTCTGCTATGGCTACACCTTC. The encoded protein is CASSKHRRSWSFCYGYTF.

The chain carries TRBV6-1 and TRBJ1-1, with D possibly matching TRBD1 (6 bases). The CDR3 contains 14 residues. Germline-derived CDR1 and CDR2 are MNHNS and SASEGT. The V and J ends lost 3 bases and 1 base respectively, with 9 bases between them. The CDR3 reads CASSETGKNTEAFF. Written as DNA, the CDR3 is TGTGCCAGCAGTGAGACAGGAAAGAACACTGAAGCTTTCTTT.

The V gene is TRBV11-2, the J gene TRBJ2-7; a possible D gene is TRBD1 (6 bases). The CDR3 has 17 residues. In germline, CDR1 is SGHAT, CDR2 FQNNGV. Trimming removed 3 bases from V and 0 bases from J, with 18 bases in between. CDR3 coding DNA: TGTGCCAGCAGCTTCACGACCGGGACAACGAGCTCCTACGAGCAGTACTTC. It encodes CASSFTTGTTSSYEQYF.

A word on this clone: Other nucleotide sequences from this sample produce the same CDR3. The CDR3 protein is CASSLVQANYGYTF. CDR3 bases: TGTGCCAGCAGCTTAGTTCAGGCGAACTATGGCTACACCTTC. This chain uses TRBV5-6 with TRBJ1-2; D is unclear. The CDR3 has 14 amino acids. V lost 2 bases and J 2 bases, leaving 10 bases between the germline ends. CDR1 SGHDT and CDR2 YYEEEE come from the germline V gene.

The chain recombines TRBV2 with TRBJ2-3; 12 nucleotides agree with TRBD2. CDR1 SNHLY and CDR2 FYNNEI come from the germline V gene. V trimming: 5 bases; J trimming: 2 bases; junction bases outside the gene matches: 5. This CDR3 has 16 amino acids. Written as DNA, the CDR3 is TGTGCCAGCAGTTGGACTAGCGGGGAGATCACAGATACGCAGTATTTT. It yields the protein CASSWTSGEITDTQYF.

In DNA form, the CDR3 reads TGTGCCAGCAAGATGCTTGGGGAGGGGATACAAGAGACCCAGTACTTC. Protein sequence: CASKMLGEGIQETQYF. The chain couples TRBV2 to TRBJ2-5; 7 bases match TRBD2. The CDR3 is 16 residues long. After removal of 7 bases from V and 2 bases from J, the junction contained 13 bases not matched to a gene. CDR1 SNHLY and CDR2 FYNNEI come from the germline V gene.